What follows are 4 T cell receptor beta chains derived from one specimen sequenced in a study of brain T cells in children with intractable seizures. Clones were sequenced by immunoSEQ multiplex PCR, and TCRdb holds only the in-frame ones, with some missing. There are 300,000 to 400,000 clones in the sample; about 94% occur only once, and 4.5% to 7% lies in the top ten. As for time point: blood from clinic visit 5 months post-surgery; TSC patient then seizure free. This specimen was peripheral blood, taken more than 4 months after surgery. The receptors were gathered from a boy in the first two years of life with tuberous sclerosis and intractable seizures.

The rearrangement joins TRBV19 to TRBJ2-1, with D possibly TRBD2 on 6 matching bases. Trimming took off 1 base at V and 3 bases at J, with 10 bases between the two ends. Germline V gene data show CDR1 as LNHDA and CDR2 as SQIVND (reference sequence). The CDR3 is 15 residues long. The CDR3 coding sequence is TGTGCCAGTAGTATAGGGGGGGACTTCTACAATGAGCAGTTCTTC. It translates to CASSIGGDFYNEQFF.

The J gene is TRBJ1-2, the V gene TRBV9, with 7 bases aligning to TRBD1. This CDR3 region has 14 residues. V lost 4 bases, J lost 1 base, and 4 bases stayed unmatched. CDR1 is SGDLS, CDR2 YYNGEE, per germline. The CDR3 loop is CASSPGQSNYGYTF. In DNA form, the CDR3 reads TGTGCCAGCAGCCCGGGACAGAGTAACTATGGCTACACCTTC.

The count of this clone is one. The chain joins TRBV27 to TRBJ2-7; perhaps TRBD1 as D (5 bases). Germline V gene sequence: CDR1 MNHEY, CDR2 SMNVEV (reference sequence). The V end was cut by 6 bases, the J end by 3 bases, with 12 bases between. The CDR3 has 13 residues. The CDR3: CASSWNQGYEQYF. CDR3 nucleotides: TGTGCCAGCAGCTGGAACCAGGGCTACGAGCAGTACTTC.

The rearrangement links TRBV6-5 to TRBJ2-5, with D perhaps being TRBD1 or TRBD2 (5 bases each). Germline values: CDR1 MNHEY, CDR2 SVGAGI. This CDR3 region has 16 residues. V gave up 0 bases and J gave up 5 bases, with 16 bases separating them. This CDR3 is CASSYSRRAWGETQYF. CDR3 sequence (DNA): TGTGCCAGCAGTTACTCGAGGCGAGCGTGGGGGGAGACCCAGTACTTC.